The following is a T cell receptor beta chain sequence with its context. The data were taken from a study of OX40 agonist ivuxolimab in advanced cancers. Study background: Antecedent anti-PD-1, anti-PD-L1 or anti-CTLA-4 therapy was permissible, with under 50% having received some.

In germline, CDR1 is MNHEY, CDR2 SVGAGI. The CDR3 sequence is 14 residues long. Trimming cost V 6 bases and J 4 bases, with 15 bases left between them. Data came from immunoSEQ multiplex PCR; TCRdb stores just in-frame clones and leaves some out. Here the sample spans 60,000 to 100,000 clones, approximately 84% being singletons. The clonotype originates from an adult with an advanced solid tumor such as melanoma, head and neck, liver or kidney cancer. Sequenced here: CD4+ or CD8+ T cells sorted from blood, sampled in a trial of the OX40 agonist ivuxolimab. V and J are TRBV6-5 and TRBJ1-2; TRBD1 might be the D (6 bases). CDR3 residues: CASSPRGLSYGYTF. CDR3 in DNA: TGTGCCAGCAGCCCCAGGGGTCTGTCCTATGGCTACACCTTC.